The 29 T cell receptor beta chains reported below all come from one sample, sequenced in a study of T cell repertoires in cytomegalovirus infection. TCRdb independently ran MiXCR on the reads; one entry per CDR3 protein. The table lists about 320,000 distinct CDR3 sequences, over 7.5% of them singletons. The sequenced sample consisted of PBMCs. The receptors come from a human donor in good health (CMV status not recorded). Some clones in this sample may be carry-over from other donors' samples.

The V call is TRBV19, the J call TRBJ1-5, with D perhaps matching TRBD1 (6 bases). Trimming left V 5 bases short and J 1 base short, with 12 bases between. The CDR3 has 15 residues. Germline CDR1 LNHDA, CDR2 SQIVND (reference sequence). The CDR3 DNA follows: TGTGCCAGTAGTCGGCAGGGGCGAAGCAATCAGCCCCAGCATTTT. This translates into CASSRQGRSNQPQHF.

This clonotype has only a few counts. The chain couples TRBV12-3 or TRBV12-4 to TRBJ1-2, with D perhaps matching TRBD1 (6 bases). The V end was cut by 7 bases, the J end by 2 bases, with 20 bases between. The CDR3 loop spans 16 amino acids. The CDR3: CASIQRVAGANYGYTF. CDR3 bases: TGTGCCAGCATCCAAAGGGTAGCAGGGGCAAACTATGGCTACACCTTC.

The table lists this clonotype with many counts. This rearrangement joins TRBV7-3 to TRBJ1-2; D uncertain. CDR3 length: 13 residues. Per germline, CDR1 SGHTA and CDR2 FQGTGA. The germline V and J ends were trimmed by 2 bases and 3 bases, with 7 bases remaining between them. The CDR3 coding sequence is TGTGCCAGCAGCTTAGGAGAAGACTATGGCTACACCTTC. Translation: CASSLGEDYGYTF.

A few counts support this clonotype. The chain has TRBV27 and TRBJ2-2, with D unclear. V shed 4 bases and J shed 0 bases, with 6 bases lying between them. The V gene's germline CDR1 is MNHEY and CDR2 SMNVEV (reference sequence). This CDR3 spans 14 amino acids. The CDR3 is CASSSPSNTGELFF. The CDR3 DNA sequence: TGTGCCAGCAGTTCGCCGTCGAACACCGGGGAGCTGTTTTTT.

The CDR3 DNA reads as TGTGCCAGCAGTTTAGATCTAGCGGGAGGGCTGAATGAGCAGTTCTTC. It translates to CASSLDLAGGLNEQFF. This rearrangement joins TRBV12-3 or TRBV12-4 to TRBJ2-1, with 12 bases that match TRBD2. The CDR3 spans 16 residues. V lost 1 base and J lost 7; bases outside the gene matches: 5.

The chain couples TRBV11-2 to TRBJ2-3; a possible D gene is TRBD1 (5 bases). Trimming took 6 bases from V and 1 from J, leaving 14 bases between them. The CDR3 has 15 amino acids. Germline loops: CDR1 SGHAT, CDR2 FQNNGV. The CDR3, as DNA: TGTGCCAGCAGTCGCACAGGTTACCGCACAGATACGCAGTATTTT. Translated, it gives CASSRTGYRTDTQYF. The full variable domain, with the rest looked up from reference TRBV11-2 and TRBJ2-3, is EAGVAQSPRYKIIEKRQSVAFWCNPISGHATLYWYQQILGQGPKLLIQFQNNGVVDDSQLPKDRFSAERLKGVDSTLKIQPAKLEDSAVYLCASSRTGYRTDTQYFGPGTRLTVL.

This clonotype was counted many times. The V gene is TRBV12-3 or TRBV12-4, the J gene TRBJ1-1; no firm D call. The CDR3 is 12 amino acids. Trimming took off 3 bases at V and 11 bases at J, with 13 bases between the two ends. The CDR3 reads CASSFNHGGAFF. The CDR3 coding sequence is TGTGCCAGCAGTTTTAACCACGGAGGGGCTTTCTTT.

This clonotype has more than one count but fewer than ten. The rearrangement joins TRBV6-6 to TRBJ2-3; 7 nucleotides match TRBD2. Germline CDR1 is MNHNY and CDR2 is SVGAGI (reference sequence). J lost 2 bases, V lost 8 bases, and 7 bases had no gene match. The CDR3 has 14 amino acids. The CDR3 is CASGTSGDTDTQYF. The CDR3 DNA is TGTGCCAGCGGCACAAGCGGGGACACAGATACGCAGTATTTT.

The V gene is TRBV7-3, the J gene TRBJ2-2, with TRBD2 as a possible D gene (5 bases). The V gene lost 4 bases and the J gene lost 7 bases, with 13 bases spanning the gap. The CDR3 covers 14 residues. Germline-derived CDR1 and CDR2 are SGHTA and FQGTGA. The CDR3 coding sequence is TGTGCCAGCAGCTACGGGCCGGGGAACGGGGAGCTGTTTTTT. Its protein product is CASSYGPGNGELFF.

The chain carries TRBV6-2 or TRBV6-3 and TRBJ1-2; D is unclear. CDR3 size: 16 residues. V shed 6 bases and J shed 1 base, with 18 bases lying between them. Germline loops: CDR1 MNHEY, CDR2 SVGEGT. CDR3 coding DNA: TGTGCCAGCAGCCACGAGGTCCAGGCCGTTAACTATGGCTACACCTTC. Residues: CASSHEVQAVNYGYTF.

This clonotype was detected many times. This chain joins TRBV7-8 and TRBJ1-2, with unresolved D. The V and J ends lost 5 bases and 5 bases respectively, with 18 bases between them. From germline, CDR1 is SGHVS and CDR2 FQNEAQ. The CDR3 spans 15 residues. The CDR3 nucleotides read TGTGCCAGCAGCCCCGGTGCCCCGGCAGGATATGGCTACACCTTC. This gives the protein CASSPGAPAGYGYTF.

This clonotype occurred a few times. The chain employs TRBV28 and TRBJ1-1, with D possibly matching TRBD1 (6 bases). The CDR3 is made up of 14 amino acids. Germline loops: CDR1 MDHEN, CDR2 SYDVKM. V shed 3 bases and J shed 5 bases, with 13 bases lying between them. The CDR3 here is CASSFAGAVTEAFF. In DNA form, the CDR3 reads TGTGCCAGCAGTTTCGCAGGGGCAGTAACTGAAGCTTTCTTT.

V usage is TRBV2 and J usage is TRBJ2-2, with TRBD1 matching 8 bases. V lost 3 bases to trimming and J lost 6 bases; unmatched junction nucleotides: 6. Germline V lookup: CDR1 SNHLY, CDR2 FYNNEI. There are 15 residues in the CDR3. The CDR3 region has the DNA TGTGCCAGCAGTGACTATACAGGGGGAGCCGGGGAGCTGTTTTTT. Translation gives CASSDYTGGAGELFF.

The chain joins TRBV27 to TRBJ2-2; no clear D. The CDR3 runs to 13 residues. Germline CDR1 is MNHEY and CDR2 is SMNVEV (reference sequence). The V end lost 6 bases, the J end lost 5 bases, and 10 bases lay between the germline ends. The CDR3 spells CASRSLNTGELFF. In nucleotides, the CDR3 is TGTGCCAGCAGAAGTCTAAATACCGGGGAGCTGTTTTTT.

This clonotype was seen only a few times. The chain is built from TRBV6-2 or TRBV6-3 and TRBJ2-5; 13 bases are a match to TRBD2. V dropped 6 bases and J dropped 0; count of bases not matched to a gene: 7. This CDR3 spans 17 amino acids. Germline CDR1 MNHEY, CDR2 SVGEGT. CDR3 sequence reads: CASSSGLAGAYQETQYF. The CDR3 DNA is TGTGCCAGCAGCTCCGGACTAGCGGGGGCGTACCAAGAGACCCAGTACTTC.

This clonotype came up a few times. The rearrangement uses TRBV27 and TRBJ1-2; unclear D gene. The V end was cut by 3 bases, the J end by 8 bases, with 10 bases between. The germline V gene has CDR1 MNHEY and CDR2 SMNVEV (reference sequence). The CDR3 is 12 amino acids. CDR3 sequence (DNA): TGTGCCAGCAGTTTCTCCGGACGGGGCTACACCTTC. Encoded protein: CASSFSGRGYTF.

J is TRBJ1-6 and V is TRBV24-1, with D hard to call. Germline loops: CDR1 KGHDR, CDR2 SFDVKD. The CDR3 covers 14 residues. Trimming removed 7 bases from V and 2 bases from J, with 8 bases in between. The CDR3 DNA is TGTGCCACCAGCATACACGCCTATAATTCACCCCTCCACTTT. Protein sequence: CATSIHAYNSPLHF.

This chain connects TRBV27 to TRBJ1-2; 9 bases line up with TRBD1. Trimming at V came to 0 bases and at J to 6 bases, leaving 8 bases not matched to a gene. This CDR3 is 16 amino acids long. The germline CDR1 and CDR2 sequences are MNHEY and SMNVEV (reference sequence). CDR3 nucleotides: TGTGCCAGCAGTTTATCGCCCAGGACAGGGGTTAATGGCTACACCTTC. This encodes CASSLSPRTGVNGYTF.

J is TRBJ2-2 and V is TRBV2; TRBD2 agrees at 8 bases. After removal of 5 bases from V and 7 bases from J, the junction contained 6 bases not matched to a gene. The CDR3 loop spans 14 amino acids. CDR1 SNHLY and CDR2 FYNNEI come from the germline V gene. CDR3 protein: CASSSGLVNGELFF. The CDR3 DNA is TGTGCCAGCAGTTCGGGACTAGTGAACGGGGAGCTGTTTTTT.

V and J are TRBV4-3 and TRBJ2-7; tentatively, D is TRBD2 (5 bases). Germline V lookup: CDR1 LGHNA, CDR2 YSLEER. V was clipped by 0 bases and J by 4 bases, with 16 bases between them. The CDR3 has 16 residues. CDR3 in amino acids: CASSQDVSGAAYEQYF. The DNA for the CDR3 is TGCGCCAGCAGCCAAGATGTGAGCGGAGCGGCTTACGAGCAGTACTTC.

This clonotype was recorded a few times. The V and J genes are TRBV6-6 and TRBJ2-7; D call uncertain. The CDR3 is 10 amino acids. Germline CDR1 is MNHNY and CDR2 is SVGAGI (reference sequence). V was pared by 2 bases and J by 6 bases, with 2 bases between. The chain's CDR3 is CASSYPEQYF. The CDR3 DNA follows: TGTGCCAGCAGTTACCCCGAGCAGTACTTC.

V is TRBV12-3 or TRBV12-4 and J is TRBJ2-7, with 11 bases fitting TRBD2. The CDR3 covers 17 residues. V lost 5 bases to trimming and J lost 0 bases; unmatched junction nucleotides: 9. CDR3 loop: CASSPIAGGPSSYEQYF. The CDR3 DNA reads TGTGCCAGCAGTCCCATAGCGGGGGGGCCCAGCTCCTACGAGCAGTACTTC.

The rearrangement uses TRBV2 and TRBJ2-1, with D possibly matching TRBD2 (6 bases). V shed 3 bases and J shed 0 bases, with 12 bases lying between them. The CDR3 runs to 16 residues. Per germline, CDR1 SNHLY and CDR2 FYNNEI. The CDR3 region is CASSEPGLSSYNEQFF. CDR3 nucleotide sequence: TGTGCCAGCAGTGAGCCGGGACTTAGCTCCTACAATGAGCAGTTCTTC.

This clonotype was picked up many times. This chain joins TRBV7-2 and TRBJ1-5; possibly TRBD1 for D (6 bases). Per germline, CDR1 SGHTA and CDR2 FQGNSA. The V end lost 0 bases, the J end lost 0 bases, and 12 bases lay between the germline ends. This CDR3 has 17 amino acids. The CDR3 DNA is TGTGCCAGCAGCTTAGCAGACAGGAGCTATAGCAATCAGCCCCAGCATTTT. Its protein is CASSLADRSYSNQPQHF.

As concerns this clonotype: One end of the junction does not line up with germline, which may come from a read error. CDR3 sequence reads: CASCYSSARWDEKLFF. CDR3 bases: TGTGCCAGCTGTTACTCGAGCGCAAGGTGGGATGAAAAACTGTTTTTT. The rearrangement uses TRBV6-8 and TRBJ1-4, with D uncertain. The CDR3 has 16 residues. Germline-derived CDR1 and CDR2 are MNHGY and SAAAGT.

The chain has TRBV4-2 and TRBJ2-7; D remains ambiguous. Germline V lookup: CDR1 LGHNA, CDR2 YNFKEQ. The CDR3 has 14 amino acids. The V gene lost 1 base and the J gene lost 5 bases, with 12 bases spanning the gap. The CDR3 DNA follows: TGTGCCAGCAGCCAAGCGACGACAATAGACGAGCAGTACTTC. Protein: CASSQATTIDEQYF.

In its sample, this clonotype was seen many times. The chain joins TRBV28 to TRBJ2-2; D might be TRBD1 (5 bases). Trimming stripped 5 bases from V and 4 bases from J, with 11 bases between. Germline-derived CDR1 and CDR2 are MDHEN and SYDVKM. The CDR3 consists of 14 residues. The CDR3 coding sequence is TGTGCCAGCAGTCCCCCTGACAGCACCGGGGAGCTGTTTTTT. This sequence encodes CASSPPDSTGELFF.

This clonotype was detected many times. The chain joins TRBV11-2 to TRBJ2-1; D is possibly TRBD2 (6 bases). V gave up 3 bases and J gave up 2 bases, with 14 bases separating them. The CDR3 runs 16 residues. Germline V gene sequence: CDR1 SGHAT, CDR2 FQNNGV. CDR3 in DNA: TGTGCCAGCAGCTTTGAAATGGAGGGCCCCTACAATGAGCAGTTCTTC. It translates to CASSFEMEGPYNEQFF.

The chain employs TRBV28 and TRBJ1-3; no clear D. Germline V gene sequence: CDR1 MDHEN, CDR2 SYDVKM. The CDR3 covers 12 residues. The V end was cut by 7 bases, the J end by 0 bases, with 4 bases between. DNA for the CDR3: TGTGCCAGCATAAGCTCTGGAAACACCATATATTTT. It specifies CASISSGNTIYF. The full variable domain, with the rest looked up from reference TRBV28 and TRBJ1-3, is DVKVTQSSRYLVKRTGEKVFLECVQDMDHENMFWYRQDPGLGLRLIYFSYDVKMKEKGDIPEGYSVSREKKERFSLILESASTNQTSMYLCASISSGNTIYFGEGSWLTVV.